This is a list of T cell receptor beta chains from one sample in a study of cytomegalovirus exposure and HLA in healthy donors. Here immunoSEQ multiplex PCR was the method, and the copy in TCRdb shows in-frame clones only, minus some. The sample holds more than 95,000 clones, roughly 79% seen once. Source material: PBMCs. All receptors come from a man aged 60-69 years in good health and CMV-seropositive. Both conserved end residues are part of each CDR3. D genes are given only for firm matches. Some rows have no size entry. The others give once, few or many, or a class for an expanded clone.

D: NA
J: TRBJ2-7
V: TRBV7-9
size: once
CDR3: CASSSIPSYEQYF
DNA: TGTGCCAGCAGCTCTATACCTTCCTACGAGCAGTACTTC

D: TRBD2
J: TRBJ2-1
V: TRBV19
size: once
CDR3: CASSIATSGNEQFF
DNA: TGTGCCAGTAGTATAGCGACTAGCGGGAATGAGCAGTTCTTC

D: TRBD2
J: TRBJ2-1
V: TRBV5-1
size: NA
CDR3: CASSPLGSGGVGEQFF
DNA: TGCGCCAGCAGCCCCCTCGGAAGCGGGGGGGTCGGTGAGCAGTTCTTC

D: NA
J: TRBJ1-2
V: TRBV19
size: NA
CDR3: CASSIRPGGYGYTF
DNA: TGTGCCAGTAGTATCAGACCCGGAGGCTATGGCTACACCTTC

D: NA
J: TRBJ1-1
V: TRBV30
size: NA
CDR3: CAWSPGGVNTEAFF
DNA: TGTGCCTGGAGTCCTGGGGGGGTGAACACTGAAGCTTTCTTT

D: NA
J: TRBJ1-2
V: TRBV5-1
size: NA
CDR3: CASRPGGIEDGYTF
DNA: TGCGCCAGCAGACCGGGGGGGATTGAGGATGGCTACACCTTC

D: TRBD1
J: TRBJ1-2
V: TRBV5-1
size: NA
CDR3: CASSFLGDREDGYTF
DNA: TGCGCCAGCAGCTTTCTGGGGGACAGGGAGGATGGCTACACCTTC

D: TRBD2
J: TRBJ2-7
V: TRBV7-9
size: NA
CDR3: CSSSPGVGLVTYEQYF
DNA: TGTTCCAGCAGCCCGGGGGTTGGACTAGTCACCTACGAGCAGTACTTC

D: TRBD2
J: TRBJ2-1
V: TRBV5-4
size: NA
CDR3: CASSSLALGLARNEQFF
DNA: TGTGCCAGCAGCTCCTTGGCGTTAGGACTAGCGAGAAATGAGCAGTTCTTC

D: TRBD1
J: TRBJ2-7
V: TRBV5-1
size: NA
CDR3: CASSPLTGATYEQYF
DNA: TGCGCCAGCAGCCCCCTCACAGGGGCCACCTACGAGCAGTACTTC

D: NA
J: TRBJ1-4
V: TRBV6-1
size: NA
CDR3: CASSPREGLNEKLFF
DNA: TGTGCCAGCAGCCCAAGGGAGGGATTAAATGAAAAACTGTTTTTT

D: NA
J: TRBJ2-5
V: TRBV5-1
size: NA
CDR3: CASSLREGVQETQYF
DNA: TGCGCCAGCAGCTTGAGAGAGGGGGTACAAGAGACCCAGTACTTC

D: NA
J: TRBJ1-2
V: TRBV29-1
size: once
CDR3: CSVGSDTFYGYTF
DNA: TGCAGCGTTGGGTCAGACACCTTCTATGGCTACACCTTC

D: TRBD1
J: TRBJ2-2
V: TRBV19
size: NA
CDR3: CATADRVNTGELFF
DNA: TGTGCCACCGCCGACAGGGTGAACACCGGGGAGCTGTTTTTT

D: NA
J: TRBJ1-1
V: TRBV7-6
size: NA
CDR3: CASSLPREGSRNTEAFF
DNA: TGTGCCAGCAGCTTACCTCGTGAGGGCTCGAGGAACACTGAAGCTTTCTTT

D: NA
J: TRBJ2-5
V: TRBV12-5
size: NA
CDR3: CASGLAVVETQYF
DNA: TGTGCTAGTGGTTTGGCGGTCGTGGAGACCCAGTACTTC

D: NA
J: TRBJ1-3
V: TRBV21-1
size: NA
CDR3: CASSKVGVRGSYSGNTIYF
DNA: TGTGCCAGCAGCAAAGTAGGGGTTAGGGGATCCTACTCTGGAAACACCATATATTTT

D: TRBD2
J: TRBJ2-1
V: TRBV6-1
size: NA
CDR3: CASSRLAGENEQFF
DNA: TGTGCCAGCAGCAGACTAGCGGGGGAGAATGAGCAGTTCTTC

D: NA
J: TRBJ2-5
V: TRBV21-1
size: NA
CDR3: CASSKGGQDQETQYF
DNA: TGTGCCAGCAGCAAAGGGGGACAGGACCAAGAGACCCAGTACTTC

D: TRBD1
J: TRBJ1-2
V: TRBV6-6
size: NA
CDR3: CASRSGQGGGYTF
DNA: TGTGCCAGCAGGTCTGGACAGGGAGGAGGCTACACCTTC

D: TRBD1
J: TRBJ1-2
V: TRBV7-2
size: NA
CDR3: CASSSTRTGVYNYGYTF
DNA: TGTGCCAGCAGCTCCACTCGGACAGGGGTGTATAACTATGGCTACACCTTC

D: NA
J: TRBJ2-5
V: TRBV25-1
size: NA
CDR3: CASSEYSGGQVETQYF
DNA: TGTGCCAGCAGTGAATACTCCGGCGGCCAAGTTGAGACCCAGTACTTC

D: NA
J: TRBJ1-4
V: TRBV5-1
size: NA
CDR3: CASSLVGAARNEKLFF
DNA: TGCGCCAGCAGCTTGGTAGGGGCCGCCCGTAATGAAAAACTGTTTTTT

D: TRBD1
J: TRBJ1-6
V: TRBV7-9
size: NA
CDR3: CASSWDRASPLHF
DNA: TGTGCCAGCAGCTGGGACAGGGCTTCACCCCTCCACTTT

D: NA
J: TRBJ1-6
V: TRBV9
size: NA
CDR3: CASSVRQAGGSLHF
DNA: TGTGCCAGCAGCGTTCGACAAGCGGGGGGGAGCCTCCACTTT

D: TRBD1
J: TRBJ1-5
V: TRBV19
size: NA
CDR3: CASSGQGFNQPQHF
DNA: TGTGCCAGTAGCGGACAGGGTTTCAATCAGCCCCAGCATTTT

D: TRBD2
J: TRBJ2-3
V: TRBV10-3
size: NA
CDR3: CAIRGLAGGTDTQYF
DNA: TGTGCCATCAGAGGACTAGCGGGGGGCACAGATACGCAGTATTTT

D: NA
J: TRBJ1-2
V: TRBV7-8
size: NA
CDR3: CASSLRENYGYTF
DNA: TGTGCCAGCAGCTTGAGGGAGAACTATGGCTACACCTTC

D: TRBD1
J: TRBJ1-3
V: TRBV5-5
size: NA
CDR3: CASSWTGGDNTIYF
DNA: TGTGCCAGCAGCTGGACAGGGGGGGACAACACCATATATTTT

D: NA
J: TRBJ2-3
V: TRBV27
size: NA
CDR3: CASSFFSGDTQYF
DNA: TGTGCCAGCAGTTTTTTCTCCGGGGATACGCAGTATTTT

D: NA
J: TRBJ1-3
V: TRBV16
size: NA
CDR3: CASSQSRARGNTIYF
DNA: TGTGCCAGCAGCCAATCCCGAGCTCGGGGAAACACCATATATTTT

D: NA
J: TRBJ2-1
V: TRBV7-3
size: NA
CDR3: CASSLGRGDEQFF
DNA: TGTGCCAGCAGCTTAGGAAGGGGCGACGAGCAGTTCTTC

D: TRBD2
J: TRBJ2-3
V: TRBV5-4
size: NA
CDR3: CASSLTGGDTDTQYF
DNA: TGTGCCAGCAGCTTAACGGGGGGGGACACAGATACGCAGTATTTT

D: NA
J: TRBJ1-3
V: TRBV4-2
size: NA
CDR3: CASSQVSTGPGNTIYF
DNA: TGTGCCAGCAGCCAAGTAAGCACAGGCCCTGGAAACACCATATATTTT

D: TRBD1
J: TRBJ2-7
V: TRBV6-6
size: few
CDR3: CASSSPGQGVYEQYF
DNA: TGTGCCAGCAGTTCTCCGGGACAGGGTGTCTACGAGCAGTACTTC

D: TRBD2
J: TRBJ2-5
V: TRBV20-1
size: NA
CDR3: CSANGGETQYF
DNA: TGCAGTGCTAACGGGGGGGAGACCCAGTACTTC

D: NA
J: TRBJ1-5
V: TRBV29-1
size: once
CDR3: CSVLTALNQPQHF
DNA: TGCAGCGTCCTGACAGCGTTAAATCAGCCCCAGCATTTT

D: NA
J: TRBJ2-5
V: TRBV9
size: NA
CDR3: CASSPRLGGRTPLYF
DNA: TGTGCCAGCAGCCCCCGCCTCGGGGGGCGGACCCCACTGTACTTC

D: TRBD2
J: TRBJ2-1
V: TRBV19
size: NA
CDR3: CASSINPSGGSPNEQFF
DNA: TGTGCCAGTAGTATAAACCCTAGCGGGGGCTCTCCGAATGAGCAGTTCTTC

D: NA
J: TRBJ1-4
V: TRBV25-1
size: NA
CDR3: CASSGGGALNEKLFF
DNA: TGTGCCAGCAGTGGAGGCGGGGCTCTCAATGAAAAACTGTTTTTT

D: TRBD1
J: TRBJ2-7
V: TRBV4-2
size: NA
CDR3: CASSQDSSGQGAREQYF
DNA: TGTGCCAGCAGCCAAGATTCTTCGGGACAGGGGGCGCGGGAGCAGTACTTC

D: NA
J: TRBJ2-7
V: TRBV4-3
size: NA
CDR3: CASSQDFGFSSYEQYF
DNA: TGCGCCAGCAGCCAAGATTTTGGTTTTAGCTCCTACGAGCAGTACTTC

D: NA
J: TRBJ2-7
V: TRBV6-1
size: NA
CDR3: CASSEGADYEQYF
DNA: TGTGCCAGCAGTGAAGGGGCCGACTACGAGCAGTACTTC

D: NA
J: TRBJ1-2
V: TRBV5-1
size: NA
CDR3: CASTPRTDDYGYTF
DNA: TGCGCCAGCACCCCGCGGACAGATGACTATGGCTACACCTTC

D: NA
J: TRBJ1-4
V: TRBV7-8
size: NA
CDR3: CASSLAPAGLEKLFF
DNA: TGTGCCAGCAGCCTAGCCCCGGCAGGGCTGGAAAAACTGTTTTTT

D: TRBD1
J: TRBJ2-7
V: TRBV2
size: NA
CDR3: CASIRSGQGSREQYF
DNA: TGTGCCAGCATTAGGTCCGGACAGGGAAGTCGCGAGCAGTACTTC

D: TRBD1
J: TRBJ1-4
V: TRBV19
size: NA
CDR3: CASRKTGRDEKLFF
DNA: TGTGCCAGTAGGAAGACAGGGAGAGATGAAAAACTGTTTTTT

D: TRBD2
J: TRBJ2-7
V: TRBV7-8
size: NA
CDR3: CASSLMAGGLTYEQYF
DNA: TGTGCCAGCAGCTTAATGGCGGGGGGCTTAACCTACGAGCAGTACTTC

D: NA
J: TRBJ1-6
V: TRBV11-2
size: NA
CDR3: CASSLGLGDSPLHF
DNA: TGTGCCAGCAGCTTGGGACTAGGGGATTCACCCCTCCACTTT

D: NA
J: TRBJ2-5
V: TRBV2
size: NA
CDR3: CASTREETQYF
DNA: TGTGCCAGCACCCGGGAGGAGACCCAGTACTTC

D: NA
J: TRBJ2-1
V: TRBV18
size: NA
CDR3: CASSPWGVEQFF
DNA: TGTGCCAGCTCACCATGGGGGGTAGAGCAGTTCTTC

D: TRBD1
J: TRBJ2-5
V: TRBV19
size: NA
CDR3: CASSTDRGGQETQYF
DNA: TGTGCCAGTAGTACCGACAGGGGTGGGCAAGAGACCCAGTACTTC

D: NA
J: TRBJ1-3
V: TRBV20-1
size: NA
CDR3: CSALSGNTIYF
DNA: TGCAGTGCCCTCTCTGGAAACACCATATATTTT

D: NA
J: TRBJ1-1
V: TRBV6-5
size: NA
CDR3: CASSSRGGARTEAFF
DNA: TGTGCCAGCAGTTCCCGGGGGGGCGCGAGGACTGAAGCTTTCTTT

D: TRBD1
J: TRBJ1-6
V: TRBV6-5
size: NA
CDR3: CASRPGQGNSPLHF
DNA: TGTGCCAGCAGACCGGGACAGGGGAATTCACCCCTCCACTTT

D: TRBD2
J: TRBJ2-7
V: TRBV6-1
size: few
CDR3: CASRDPAGPSYEQYF
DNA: TGTGCCAGCAGGGACCCAGCGGGGCCCTCCTACGAGCAGTACTTC

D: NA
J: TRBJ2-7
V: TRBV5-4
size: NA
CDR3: CASSVTGDEQYF
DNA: TGTGCCAGCAGCGTTACGGGTGACGAGCAGTACTTC

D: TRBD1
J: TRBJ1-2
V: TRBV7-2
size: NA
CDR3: CASSLVRGQNYGYTF
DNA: TGTGCCAGCAGCTTAGTCAGGGGGCAGAACTATGGCTACACCTTC

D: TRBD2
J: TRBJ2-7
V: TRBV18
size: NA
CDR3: CASSPPFGGGSSYEQYF
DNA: TGTGCCAGCTCACCACCGTTTGGCGGGGGGTCTTCCTACGAGCAGTACTTC

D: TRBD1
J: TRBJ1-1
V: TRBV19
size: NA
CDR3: CASSDRGPNTEAFF
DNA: TGTGCCAGTAGCGACAGGGGCCCGAACACTGAAGCTTTCTTT